One sample yielded the 18 T cell receptor beta chains listed below, sequenced in a study of T cells after yellow fever vaccination. Using its own MiXCR run on the 5' RACE reads, TCRdb lists one record per CDR3 protein. The profile shows approximately 300,000 distinct CDR3 sequences, around a tenth of them singletons. The material was CD4+ T cells sorted from PBMCs, obtained 45 days after the yellow fever booster vaccination. These receptors came from a man between 18 and 35 years old who received the YFV17D yellow fever vaccine.

The chain combines TRBV7-2 with TRBJ2-1; D gene ambiguous. The CDR3 is 13 residues long. In germline, CDR1 is SGHTA, CDR2 FQGNSA. V gave up 3 bases and J gave up 4 bases, with 7 bases separating them. In nucleotides, the CDR3 is TGTGCCAGCAGCTTTCAGAAGTACAATGAGCAGTTCTTC. Protein: CASSFQKYNEQFF.

The rearrangement links TRBV5-4 to TRBJ2-7; D might be TRBD2 (6 bases). Trimming removed 0 bases from V and 0 bases from J, with 10 bases in between. Per the germline V gene, CDR1 is SGHNT and CDR2 is YYREEE (reference sequence). The CDR3 is 15 amino acids. The CDR3 reads CASSLGGGNSYEQYF. CDR3 in DNA: TGTGCCAGCAGCTTGGGTGGGGGGAACTCCTACGAGCAGTACTTC.

This clonotype was recorded many times. The V and J genes are TRBV6-1 and TRBJ2-5; 10 positions match TRBD1. In germline, CDR1 is MNHNS, CDR2 SASEGT. Unmatched junction bases numbered 11, after V lost 4 bases and J lost 9 bases. The CDR3 covers 15 residues. CDR3 in DNA: TGTGCCAGCAGTGCCACCGGGACAGGGGCGGGGGCCCAGTACTTC. It specifies CASSATGTGAGAQYF.

The sample holds a few counts of this clonotype. This chain links TRBV7-2 with TRBJ2-3; possible D gene TRBD2, 5 bases. In germline, CDR1 is SGHTA, CDR2 FQGNSA. Trimming removed 1 base from V and 2 bases from J, with 13 bases in between. The length of the CDR3 is 16 residues. DNA for the CDR3: TGTGCCAGCAGCTTAGGGCTAGCCGCTTACACAGATACGCAGTATTTT. Its translation is CASSLGLAAYTDTQYF.

This clonotype was observed a few times. The chain links TRBV6-2 or TRBV6-3 to TRBJ1-6; maybe TRBD1 (5 bases). The germline CDR1 and CDR2 sequences are MNHEY and SVGEGT. The ends were cut back, 0 bases at V and 7 bases at J, with 10 bases in the middle. The CDR3 runs to 15 residues. DNA for the CDR3: TGTGCCAGCAGTTACTCGGGGGTCTCGAATTCACCCCTCCACTTT. As protein: CASSYSGVSNSPLHF.

This clonotype turned up a few times. J is TRBJ2-7 and V is TRBV19, with D uncertain. CDR1 and CDR2 from the germline V gene are LNHDA and SQIVND (reference sequence). V was pared by 0 bases and J by 3 bases, with 3 bases between. This CDR3 has 12 amino acids. DNA for the CDR3: TGTGCCAGTAGTATAGACGGCTACGAGCAGTACTTC. Its translation is CASSIDGYEQYF.

The gene calls are TRBV20-1 and TRBJ2-7; possibly TRBD2 for D (6 bases). Trimming cost V 6 bases and J 7 bases, with 10 bases left between them. This CDR3 comprises 10 residues. Germline assignment: CDR1 DFQATT and CDR2 SNEGSKA (reference sequence). The CDR3 loop reads CSAGDWEQYF. The CDR3 region has the DNA TGCAGTGCAGGGGACTGGGAGCAGTACTTC.

This sequence joins TRBV4-3 and TRBJ1-4; tentatively, D is TRBD1 (5 bases). The V end was cut by 1 base, the J end by 8 bases, with 20 bases between. The CDR3 runs to 17 residues. Germline CDR1 is LGHNA and CDR2 is YSLEER. Here the CDR3 reads CASSQGHSQGHYEKLFF. CDR3 nucleotide sequence: TGCGCCAGCAGCCAAGGCCACTCTCAGGGTCATTACGAAAAACTGTTTTTT.

J is TRBJ1-6 and V is TRBV27; unclear D gene. The CDR3 loop spans 14 amino acids. Germline CDR1 is MNHEY and CDR2 is SMNVEV (reference sequence). V lost 5 bases to trimming and J lost 4 bases, with 9 bases between them. CDR3 protein: CASSEGYYNSPLHF. CDR3 nucleotide sequence: TGTGCCAGCAGTGAAGGGTATTATAATTCACCCCTCCACTTT.

The chain combines TRBV6-5 with TRBJ2-5; D is uncertain. The CDR3 loop spans 12 amino acids. Trimming left V 7 bases short and J 5 bases short, with 11 bases between. Germline V gene sequence: CDR1 MNHEY, CDR2 SVGAGI. Written as DNA, the CDR3 is TGTGCCAGCACTTCTATGTCGGAGACCCAGTACTTC. Amino acid sequence: CASTSMSETQYF.

This clonotype occurred many times. V and J are TRBV4-3 and TRBJ2-5; D is undetermined. This CDR3 is 16 amino acids long. Germline V gene lookup returns CDR1 LGHNA and CDR2 YSLEER. Trimming took off 0 bases at V and 2 bases at J, with 13 bases between the two ends. CDR3 sequence: CASSQDVWVGQETQYF. The DNA for the CDR3 is TGCGCCAGCAGCCAAGACGTTTGGGTGGGTCAAGAGACCCAGTACTTC.

This chain links TRBV11-2 with TRBJ2-7; 9 bases agree with TRBD1. The V gene's germline CDR1 is SGHAT and CDR2 FQNNGV. V gave up 5 bases and J gave up 6 bases; unmatched junction bases: 11. This CDR3 has 15 amino acids. CDR3 sequence (DNA): TGTGCCAGCAGCCTTGGACAGGGGCAGGGACGCGAGCAGTACGTC. Amino acid sequence: CASSLGQGQGREQYV.

There are a few counts of this clonotype. The chain is built from TRBV4-1 and TRBJ1-5, with 7 bases aligning to TRBD1. The CDR3 loop spans 15 amino acids. Trimming took 3 bases from V and 6 from J; bases not matched to a gene: 8. CDR1 is MGHRA and CDR2 is YSYEKL in the germline V gene. CDR3 region: CASSHGTAEGQPQHF. For the CDR3, the DNA is TGCGCCAGCAGCCATGGGACAGCGGAAGGTCAGCCCCAGCATTTT.

The chain's CDR3 is CASSQDPGEHYEQYF. The CDR3 DNA is TGTGCCAGCAGCCAAGATCCGGGGGAACACTACGAGCAGTACTTC. This rearrangement joins TRBV14 to TRBJ2-7; D possibly corresponds to TRBD2 (6 bases). V lost 0 bases and J lost 3, with 12 bases in between. From germline, CDR1 is SGHDN and CDR2 FVKESK. The length of the CDR3 is 15 residues.

For the CDR3, the DNA is TGCAGCGTGGGGCCGGGACTGCATAGGGATACGCAGTATTTT. Translated, it gives CSVGPGLHRDTQYF. This chain links TRBV29-1 with TRBJ2-3; maybe TRBD2 (6 bases). V lost 6 bases and J 6 bases, leaving 19 bases between the germline ends. The CDR3 spans 14 residues. Germline CDR1 and CDR2: SQVTM and ANQGSEA.

J is TRBJ1-1 and V is TRBV20-1; D is ambiguous. This CDR3 spans 15 amino acids. The germline V gene encodes CDR1 DFQATT and CDR2 SNEGSKA (reference sequence). Trimming stripped 0 bases from V and 6 bases from J, with 17 bases between. This chain's CDR3 is CSARDYSAPFSEAFF. In DNA form, the CDR3 reads TGCAGTGCTAGAGATTACAGTGCCCCTTTCTCTGAAGCTTTCTTT.

Written as DNA, the CDR3 is TGTGCCAGCAGCCAAGTAGTTTCCTACGAGCAGTACTTC. This translates into CASSQVVSYEQYF. This chain links TRBV4-2 with TRBJ2-7; D unresolved. Trimming shortened V by 1 base and J by 1 base, and 5 bases separated the two germline ends. This CDR3 has 13 amino acids. Germline V gene data show CDR1 as LGHNA and CDR2 as YNFKEQ.

This chain joins TRBV24-1 and TRBJ2-3, with a weak D call TRBD2 (6 bases). CDR3 length: 14 amino acids. V was clipped by 4 bases and J by 3 bases, with 10 bases between them. Germline CDR1 and CDR2: KGHDR and SFDVKD. The CDR3 region has the DNA TGTGCCACCAGTGACCCGGCGGGAACAGATACGCAGTATTTT. As protein: CATSDPAGTDTQYF.